The 31 T cell receptor beta chains listed next were all sequenced from one sample in a study of T-cell reconstitution after alpha-beta-depleted transplantation in children. Preparing the TCRbeta library involved the use of unique molecular identifiers. Using its own MiXCR run on the PCR reads, TCRdb lists one record per CDR3 protein. The sample includes about 440,000 distinct CDR3 sequences, 43% of them seen just once. Sequenced material: PBMCs, taken before TCRalphabeta/CD19-depleted stem cell transplant. The receptors originated from a girl aged 2-9 years with aplastic anemia, due to receive a stem cell transplant.

This clonotype has more than one count but fewer than ten. The chain employs TRBV15 and TRBJ1-1, with unresolved D. Trimming removed 0 bases from V and 5 bases from J, with 7 bases in between. The CDR3 totals 13 residues. Germline assignment: CDR1 LNHNV and CDR2 YYDKDF (reference sequence). The CDR3 region has the DNA TGTGCCACCAGCAGAGAGGGAGGGACTGAAGCTTTCTTT. Protein sequence: CATSREGGTEAFF.

This clonotype has a count of ten or more. This rearrangement joins TRBV20-1 to TRBJ2-5, with TRBD2 matching 8 bases. The CDR3 is made up of 13 amino acids. From germline, CDR1 is DFQATT and CDR2 SNEGSKA (reference sequence). Losses at the gene ends were 6 bases for V and 1 base for J; bases not matched to a gene: 4. As DNA, the CDR3 is TGCAGTGCCGAACTAGCGGTCCAAGAGACCCAGTACTTC. This encodes CSAELAVQETQYF.

The rearrangement links TRBV20-1 to TRBJ2-1; TRBD2 might be the D (6 bases). This CDR3 region has 12 residues. The germline V gene has CDR1 DFQATT and CDR2 SNEGSKA (reference sequence). Trimming shortened V by 5 bases and J by 6 bases, and 11 bases separated the two germline ends. The CDR3 is CSAGARGNEQFF. The CDR3 DNA sequence: TGCAGTGCTGGTGCGCGGGGCAATGAGCAGTTCTTC.

On this clonotype: The conserved closing phenylalanine or tryptophan is absent in this CDR3, likely reflecting a read error. The V gene is TRBV12-3 or TRBV12-4, the J gene TRBJ2-7; TRBD1 matches at 10 bases. CDR3 length: 14 residues. J lost 5 bases, V lost 3 bases, and 4 bases had no gene match. CDR3 sequence (DNA): TGTGCCAGCAGTTTTCGACAGGGGGCCGACGAGCAGTACTAC. It codes for CASSFRQGADEQYY.

CDR3 sequence reads: CSARDADRGGQPQHF. The CDR3 coding sequence is TGCAGTGCTAGAGATGCGGACAGGGGTGGTCAGCCCCAGCATTTT. The chain employs TRBV20-1 and TRBJ1-5, with 9 bases identical to TRBD1. The CDR3 is 15 residues long. Per the germline V gene, CDR1 is DFQATT and CDR2 is SNEGSKA (reference sequence). Germline trimming cut 0 bases from V and 6 bases from J; bases unmatched to any gene: 6.

The CDR3 DNA follows: TGTGCCAGCAGTGAAGAGTCCCAACAGGGAACTGAAGCTTTCTTT. It yields the protein CASSEESQQGTEAFF. The rearrangement joins TRBV2 to TRBJ1-1, with a possible D match to TRBD1 (6 bases). CDR1 SNHLY and CDR2 FYNNEI come from the germline V gene. The CDR3 sequence is 15 residues long. V lost 1 base, J lost 5 bases, and 14 bases lay in between.

In the case of this clonotype: A read error may account for a junction end that differs from germline. The J gene is TRBJ2-7, the V gene TRBV6-1; D is undetermined. This CDR3 region has 13 residues. Per the germline V gene, CDR1 is MNHNS and CDR2 is SASEGT. The chain's CDR3 is CASSPGRSYEHYF. CDR3 DNA sequence: TGTGCCAGCAGCCCTGGCAGGTCCTACGAGCACTACTTC.

The chain employs TRBV4-2 and TRBJ1-6; D possibly corresponds to TRBD1 (5 bases). V lost 0 bases to trimming and J lost 8 bases, with 8 bases between them. CDR1 and CDR2 from the germline V gene are LGHNA and YNFKEQ. This CDR3 contains 14 residues. The CDR3, as DNA: TGTGCCAGCAGCCAAGATGGCAGGGATTCACCCCTCCACTTT. Its protein is CASSQDGRDSPLHF.

The rearrangement links TRBV5-1 to TRBJ1-5, with D perhaps TRBD1 (5 bases). Germline V gene sequence: CDR1 SGHRS, CDR2 YFSETQ. The V gene lost 2 bases and the J gene lost 0 bases, with 15 bases spanning the gap. The CDR3 extends over 17 amino acids. The CDR3 here is CASSLNPTDYSNQPQHF. In DNA, the CDR3 is TGCGCCAGCAGCTTAAACCCGACAGACTATAGCAATCAGCCCCAGCATTTT.

Worth noting for this clonotype: At one end, the junction sequence differs from germline, possibly due to a read error. This chain connects TRBV29-1 to TRBJ1-2, with D uncertain. CDR1 is SQVTM, CDR2 ANQGSEA, per germline. The CDR3 sequence is 9 residues long. The CDR3 nucleotides are TGCAGCGAGAACTATGGCGACACCTTC. Translated: CSENYGDTF.

This clonotype was observed at least ten times. The chain employs TRBV4-2 and TRBJ2-1; D might be TRBD1 (6 bases). V shed 0 bases and J shed 3 bases, with 21 bases lying between them. The germline gives CDR1 LGHNA, CDR2 YNFKEQ. There are 19 residues in the CDR3. CDR3: CASSQEEGDWGGSYNEQFF. CDR3 coding DNA: TGTGCCAGCAGCCAAGAAGAGGGGGATTGGGGTGGGAGCTACAATGAGCAGTTCTTC.

V usage is TRBV7-2 and J usage is TRBJ2-5; D possibly corresponds to TRBD1 (5 bases). V was trimmed by 0 bases and J by 5 bases, leaving 19 bases between them. The CDR3 runs to 17 residues. Germline loops: CDR1 SGHTA, CDR2 FQGNSA. The DNA for the CDR3 is TGTGCCAGCAGCTTAGCGCGAGGTCTCCTAAAGGGGGAGACCCAGTACTTC. Translation: CASSLARGLLKGETQYF.

V is TRBV7-2 and J is TRBJ2-1; 12 positions agree with TRBD2. Germline V gene data show CDR1 as SGHTA and CDR2 as FQGNSA. With 1 base clipped from V and 9 bases from J, the junction kept 7 bases outside the gene matches. This CDR3 has 16 residues. The CDR3 DNA reads as TGTGCCAGCAGCTTAGAATCACTAGCGGGAGGAGGTGAGCAGTTCTTC. This sequence encodes CASSLESLAGGGEQFF.

The chain carries TRBV24-1 and TRBJ2-7, with D possibly TRBD1 on 6 matching bases. This CDR3 spans 20 amino acids. Trimming left V 4 bases short and J 4 bases short, with 31 bases between. Germline V gene data show CDR1 as KGHDR and CDR2 as SFDVKD. As DNA, the CDR3 is TGTGCCACCAGTGACCCGCCCCTCACAGGGCAGGGAGCCGTTTGGTACGAGCAGTACTTC. Protein product: CATSDPPLTGQGAVWYEQYF.

The chain has TRBV29-1 and TRBJ2-7; unclear D gene. V lost 8 bases and J lost 5, with 7 bases in between. Germline assignment: CDR1 SQVTM and CDR2 ANQGSEA. The CDR3 length is 9 residues. The CDR3, as DNA: TGCAGCCCAGGTGACGAGCAGTACTTC. Amino acid sequence: CSPGDEQYF.

This sequence joins TRBV14 and TRBJ2-2; D unresolved. V was pared by 6 bases and J by 1 base, with 9 bases between. The germline CDR1 and CDR2 sequences are SGHDN and FVKESK. There are 14 residues in the CDR3. This CDR3 is CASRGNLNTGELFF. DNA for the CDR3: TGTGCCAGCAGGGGGAATCTGAACACCGGGGAGCTGTTTTTT. The full variable domain, in which reference TRBV14 and TRBJ2-2 provide the parts outside the CDR3, is EAGVTQFPSHSVIEKGQTVTLRCDPISGHDNLYWYRRVMGKEIKFLLHFVKESKQDESGMPNNRFLAERTGGTYSTLKVQPAELEDSGVYFCASRGNLNTGELFFGEGSRLTVL.

V and J are TRBV5-6 and TRBJ2-2, with D unresolved. This CDR3 has 13 amino acids. Looked up from germline, CDR1 is SGHDT and CDR2 is YYEEEE. V lost 7 bases to trimming and J lost 1 base, with 8 bases between them. The CDR3 coding sequence is TGTGCCAGCTGGACCCTGAACACCGGGGAGCTGTTTTTT. Translation gives CASWTLNTGELFF.

This clonotype was recorded only once. This rearrangement joins TRBV5-1 to TRBJ2-1, with D unclear. The V gene's germline CDR1 is SGHRS and CDR2 YFSETQ. The CDR3 runs 15 residues. With 0 bases removed from V and 15 bases from J, the gap between germline ends came to 22 bases. The CDR3 coding sequence is TGCGCCAGCAGCTTGGATTCCCCACGGAAGGGTTGGATGTTCTTC. It yields the protein CASSLDSPRKGWMFF.

This clonotype was counted many times. This chain links TRBV20-1 with TRBJ1-5; possibly TRBD1 for D (5 bases). The V gene's germline CDR1 is DFQATT and CDR2 SNEGSKA (reference sequence). The CDR3 covers 13 residues. CDR3 amino acids: CSGGGIEDQPQHF. DNA for the CDR3: TGCAGCGGGGGAGGGATCGAAGATCAGCCCCAGCATTTT.

The chain couples TRBV20-1 to TRBJ2-7, with D hard to call. The length of the CDR3 is 11 residues. With 4 bases removed from V and 2 bases from J, the gap between germline ends came to 6 bases. CDR1 is DFQATT and CDR2 is SNEGSKA in the germline V gene (reference sequence). Here the CDR3 reads CSANDPYEQYF. In nucleotides, the CDR3 is TGCAGTGCTAACGACCCCTACGAGCAGTACTTC.

This sequence joins TRBV20-1 and TRBJ1-1; no clear D gene. V lost 5 bases and J 7 bases, leaving 17 bases between the germline ends. The CDR3 is 13 amino acids. Germline-derived CDR1 and CDR2 are DFQATT and SNEGSKA (reference sequence). The CDR3 nucleotides read TGCAGTGCTCCCCTGAACCAACGGGGTGAAGCTTTCTTT. As protein: CSAPLNQRGEAFF.

The rearrangement uses TRBV5-1 and TRBJ2-1; 9 bases map to TRBD1. This CDR3 has 16 residues. The germline V gene encodes CDR1 SGHRS and CDR2 YFSETQ. Unmatched junction bases numbered 5, after V lost 0 bases and J lost 4 bases. The CDR3 sequence: CASSLERQGVYNEQFF. CDR3 DNA sequence: TGCGCCAGCAGCTTGGAGAGACAGGGGGTATACAATGAGCAGTTCTTC.

CDR3 in amino acids: CACQLGGELFF. The CDR3 DNA reads TGTGCCTGTCAACTGGGCGGGGAGCTGTTTTTT. This chain connects TRBV30 to TRBJ2-2; D is ambiguous. This CDR3 comprises 11 residues. Trimming left V 6 bases short and J 7 bases short, with 9 bases between. Germline V gene lookup returns CDR1 GTSNPN and CDR2 SVGIG (reference sequence).

This clonotype was detected ten times or more. The chain links TRBV12-3 or TRBV12-4 to TRBJ2-3; D gene unclear. Trimming cost V 7 bases and J 4 bases, with 15 bases left between them. This CDR3 comprises 14 residues. CDR3 DNA sequence: TGTGCCAGCAATTTCGGATCCACATCAGATACGCAGTATTTT. Amino acid sequence: CASNFGSTSDTQYF.

The chain couples TRBV3-1 to TRBJ2-5; 10 bases are shared with TRBD2. The CDR3 covers 19 residues. The trim removed 5 bases at V and 0 bases at J, leaving 15 bases unmatched. Germline V lookup: CDR1 LGHDT, CDR2 YNNKEL (reference sequence). The CDR3 DNA reads TGTGCCAGCAGCGCAAAGGGACTAGCGCGGCATTTTAACCAAGAGACCCAGTACTTC. Encoded protein: CASSAKGLARHFNQETQYF.

This clonotype came up a few times. The genes are TRBV30 and TRBJ2-4; no definite D call. The CDR3 sequence is 12 residues long. CDR1 GTSNPN and CDR2 SVGIG come from the germline V gene (reference sequence). Trimming shortened V by 0 bases and J by 7 bases, and 7 bases separated the two germline ends. This chain's CDR3 is CAWSVVRNIQYF. In nucleotides, the CDR3 is TGTGCCTGGAGTGTAGTGAGGAACATTCAGTACTTC.

This clonotype was counted between two and nine times. V usage is TRBV7-9 and J usage is TRBJ2-1; TRBD1 matches at 9 bases. In germline, CDR1 is SEHNR, CDR2 FQNEAQ (reference sequence). The CDR3 loop spans 12 amino acids. The trim removed 10 bases at V and 6 bases at J, leaving 4 bases unmatched. The CDR3 spells CATRDRVNEQFF. CDR3 in DNA: TGTGCCACCCGGGACAGGGTCAATGAGCAGTTCTTC. Based on the CDR3 plus reference TRBV7-9 and TRBJ2-1, the full variable domain is DTGVSQNPRHKITKRGQNVTFRCDPISEHNRLYWYRQTLGQGPEFLTYFQNEAQLEKSRLLSDRFSAERPKGSFSTLEIQRTEQGDSAMYLCATRDRVNEQFFGPGTRLTVL.

V gene TRBV20-1 combines with J gene TRBJ2-3; 10 bases are shared with TRBD2. The trim removed 4 bases at V and 0 bases at J, leaving 7 bases unmatched. The germline CDR1 and CDR2 sequences are DFQATT and SNEGSKA (reference sequence). The CDR3 consists of 16 residues. Here the CDR3 reads CSATISGGDSTDTQYF. Here the CDR3 DNA reads TGCAGTGCTACTATCAGCGGGGGGGATAGCACAGATACGCAGTATTTT.

V and J are TRBV12-3 or TRBV12-4 and TRBJ2-7; no firm D call. The V gene lost 2 bases and the J gene lost 3 bases, with 11 bases spanning the gap. The CDR3 totals 14 residues. CDR3 DNA: TGTGCCAGCAGTTTACGAGTAGGCGGCTACGAGCAGTACTTC. Its protein product is CASSLRVGGYEQYF.

This clonotype was recorded at least ten times. V usage is TRBV20-1 and J usage is TRBJ1-2; 9 bases are shared with TRBD1. The CDR3 loop spans 12 amino acids. Germline loops: CDR1 DFQATT, CDR2 SNEGSKA (reference sequence). V lost 6 bases, J lost 5 bases, and 4 bases stayed unmatched. CDR3 sequence (DNA): TGCAGTGCGGGGGACAGGGTTTATGGCTACACCTTC. It is translated as CSAGDRVYGYTF.

This chain uses TRBV20-1 with TRBJ2-3; 8 positions match TRBD2. The CDR3 loop spans 13 amino acids. J gave up 2 bases and V 5 bases, and 3 bases lay outside the gene matches. The germline CDR1 and CDR2 sequences are DFQATT and SNEGSKA (reference sequence). CDR3 sequence (DNA): TGCAGTGCTCCGACTAGCGACACAGATACGCAGTATTTT. Its translation: CSAPTSDTDTQYF.